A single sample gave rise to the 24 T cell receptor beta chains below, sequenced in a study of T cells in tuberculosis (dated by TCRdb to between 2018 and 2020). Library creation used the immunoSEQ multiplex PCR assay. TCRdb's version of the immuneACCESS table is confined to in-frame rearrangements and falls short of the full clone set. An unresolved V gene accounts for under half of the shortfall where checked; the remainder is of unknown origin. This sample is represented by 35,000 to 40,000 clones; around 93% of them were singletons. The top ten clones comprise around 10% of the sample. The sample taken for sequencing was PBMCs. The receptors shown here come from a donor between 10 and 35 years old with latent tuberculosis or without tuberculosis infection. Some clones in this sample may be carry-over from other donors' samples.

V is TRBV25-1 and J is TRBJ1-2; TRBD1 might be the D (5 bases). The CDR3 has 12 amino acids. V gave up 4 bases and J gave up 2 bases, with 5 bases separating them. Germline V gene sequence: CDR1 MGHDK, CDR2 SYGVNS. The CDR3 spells CASSGTNYGYTF. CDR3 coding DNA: TGTGCCAGCAGTGGGACAAACTATGGCTACACCTTC.

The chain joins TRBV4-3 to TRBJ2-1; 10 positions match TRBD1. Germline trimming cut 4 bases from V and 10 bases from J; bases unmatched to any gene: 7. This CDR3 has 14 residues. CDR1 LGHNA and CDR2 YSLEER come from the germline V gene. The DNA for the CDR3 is TGCGCCAGCAGCCGGGACAGGGGCTTGGAAGAGCAGTTCTTC. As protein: CASSRDRGLEEQFF.

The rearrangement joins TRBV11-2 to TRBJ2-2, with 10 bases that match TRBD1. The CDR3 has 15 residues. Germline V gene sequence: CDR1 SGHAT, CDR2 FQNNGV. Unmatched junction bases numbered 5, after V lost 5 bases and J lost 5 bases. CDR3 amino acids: CASSSRTGGTGELFF. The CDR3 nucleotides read TGTGCCAGCAGCAGCCGGACAGGGGGGACCGGGGAGCTGTTTTTT.

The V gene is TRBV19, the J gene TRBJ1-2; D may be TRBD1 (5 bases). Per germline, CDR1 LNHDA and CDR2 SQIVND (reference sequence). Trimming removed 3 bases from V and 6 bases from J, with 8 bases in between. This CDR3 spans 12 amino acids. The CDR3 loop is CASSIGGDGYTF. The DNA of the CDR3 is TGTGCCAGTAGTATTGGAGGGGATGGCTACACCTTC.

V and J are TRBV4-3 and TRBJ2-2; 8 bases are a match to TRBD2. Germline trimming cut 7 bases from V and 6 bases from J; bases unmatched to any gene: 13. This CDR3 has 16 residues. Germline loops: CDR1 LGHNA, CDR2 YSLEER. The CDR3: CASTFGGGLIAGELFF. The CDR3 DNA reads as TGCGCCAGCACCTTCGGCGGGGGGTTAATAGCCGGGGAGCTGTTTTTT.

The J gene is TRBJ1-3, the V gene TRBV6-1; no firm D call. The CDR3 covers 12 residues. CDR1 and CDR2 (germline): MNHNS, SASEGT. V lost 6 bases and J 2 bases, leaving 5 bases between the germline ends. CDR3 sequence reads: CASSPTGNTIYF. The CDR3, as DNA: TGTGCCAGCAGCCCTACTGGAAACACCATATATTTT.

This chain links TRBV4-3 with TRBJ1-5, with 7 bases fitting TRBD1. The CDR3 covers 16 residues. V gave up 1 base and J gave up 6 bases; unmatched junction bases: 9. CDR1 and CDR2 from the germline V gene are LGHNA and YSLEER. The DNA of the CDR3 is TGCGCCAGCAGCCAAGTTAGGGAAAACAGGGGTCAGCCCCAGCATTTT. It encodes CASSQVRENRGQPQHF.

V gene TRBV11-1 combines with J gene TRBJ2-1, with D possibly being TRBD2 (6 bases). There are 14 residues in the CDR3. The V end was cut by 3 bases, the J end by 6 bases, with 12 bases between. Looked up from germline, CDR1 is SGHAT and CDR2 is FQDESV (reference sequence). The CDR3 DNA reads TGTGCCAGCAGCTTCCTAGGCGGGGCCAATGAGCAGTTCTTC. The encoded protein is CASSFLGGANEQFF.

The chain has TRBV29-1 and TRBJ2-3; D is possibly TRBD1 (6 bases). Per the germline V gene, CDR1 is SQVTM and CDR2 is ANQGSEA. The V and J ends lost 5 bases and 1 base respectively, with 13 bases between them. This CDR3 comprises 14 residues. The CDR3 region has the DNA TGCAGCGTTCTACAGGGAAGAGGCACAGATACGCAGTATTTT. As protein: CSVLQGRGTDTQYF.

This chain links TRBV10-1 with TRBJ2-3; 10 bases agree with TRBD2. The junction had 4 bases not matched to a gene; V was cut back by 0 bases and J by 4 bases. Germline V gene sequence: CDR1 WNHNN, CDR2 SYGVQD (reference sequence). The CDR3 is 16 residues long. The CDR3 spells CASSESDSGGPDTQYF. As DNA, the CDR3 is TGCGCCAGCAGTGAGTCGGATAGCGGGGGGCCAGATACGCAGTATTTT.

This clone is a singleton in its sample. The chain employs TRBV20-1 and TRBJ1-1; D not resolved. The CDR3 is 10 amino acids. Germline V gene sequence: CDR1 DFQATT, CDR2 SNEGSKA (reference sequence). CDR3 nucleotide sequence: TGCCGGAGCACGAACACTGAAGCTTTCTTT. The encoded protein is CRSTNTEAFF.

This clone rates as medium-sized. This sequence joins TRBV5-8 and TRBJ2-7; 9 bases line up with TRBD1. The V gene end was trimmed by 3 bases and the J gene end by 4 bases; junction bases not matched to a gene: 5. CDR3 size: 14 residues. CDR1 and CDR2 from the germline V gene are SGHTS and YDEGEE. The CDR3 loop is CASSSGTGSYEQYF. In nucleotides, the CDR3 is TGTGCCAGCAGCTCCGGGACAGGGTCTTACGAGCAGTACTTC.

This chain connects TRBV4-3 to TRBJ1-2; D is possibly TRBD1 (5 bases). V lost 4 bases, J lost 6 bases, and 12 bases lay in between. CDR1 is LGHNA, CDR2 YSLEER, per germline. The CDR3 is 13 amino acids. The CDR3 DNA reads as TGCGCCAGCAGCCGAAACCGGGGGGATGGCTACACCTTC. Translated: CASSRNRGDGYTF.

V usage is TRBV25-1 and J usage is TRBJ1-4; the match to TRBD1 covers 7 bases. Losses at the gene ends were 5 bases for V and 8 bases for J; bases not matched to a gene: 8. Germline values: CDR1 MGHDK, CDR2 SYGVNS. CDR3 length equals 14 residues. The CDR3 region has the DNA TGTGCCAGCAGTACAGACAGGGCTGGGGAAAAACTGTTTTTT. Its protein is CASSTDRAGEKLFF.

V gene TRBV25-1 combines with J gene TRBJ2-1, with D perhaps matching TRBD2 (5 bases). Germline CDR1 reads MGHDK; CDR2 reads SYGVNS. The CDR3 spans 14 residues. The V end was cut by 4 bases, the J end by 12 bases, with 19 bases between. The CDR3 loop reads CASSAPDVGARQFF. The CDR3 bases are TGTGCCAGCAGTGCCCCCGATGTGGGAGCTCGGCAGTTCTTC.

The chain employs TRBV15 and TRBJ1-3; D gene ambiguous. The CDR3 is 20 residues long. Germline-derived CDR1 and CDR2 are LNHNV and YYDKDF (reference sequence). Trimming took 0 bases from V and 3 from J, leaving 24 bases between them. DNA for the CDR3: TGTGCCACCAGCAGAGATCCCCGTCGTATGGGCCTTTCTTTTGGAAACACCATATATTTT. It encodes CATSRDPRRMGLSFGNTIYF.

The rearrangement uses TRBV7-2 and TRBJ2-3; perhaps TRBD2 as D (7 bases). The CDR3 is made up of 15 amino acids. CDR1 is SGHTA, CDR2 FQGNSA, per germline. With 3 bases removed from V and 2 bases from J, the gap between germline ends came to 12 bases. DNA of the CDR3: TGTGCCAGCAGCTTGGGGGGGCGAGACACAGATACGCAGTATTTT. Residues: CASSLGGRDTDTQYF. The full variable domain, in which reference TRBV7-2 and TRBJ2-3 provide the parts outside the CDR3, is GAGVSQSPSNKVTEKGKDVELRCDPISGHTALYWYRQSLGQGLEFLIYFQGNSAPDKSGLPSDRFSAERTGGSVSTLTIQRTQQEDSAVYLCASSLGGRDTDTQYFGPGTRLTVL.

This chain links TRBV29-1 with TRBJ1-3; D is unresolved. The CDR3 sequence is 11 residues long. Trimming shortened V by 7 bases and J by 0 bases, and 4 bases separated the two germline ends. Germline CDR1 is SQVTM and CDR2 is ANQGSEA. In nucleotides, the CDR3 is TGCAGCGCGGTCTCTGGAAACACCATATATTTT. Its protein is CSAVSGNTIYF. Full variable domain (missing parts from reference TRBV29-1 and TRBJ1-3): SAVISQKPSRDICQRGTSLTIQCQVDSQVTMMFWYRQQPGQSLTLIATANQGSEATYESGFVIDKFPISRPNLTFSTLTVSNMSPEDSSIYLCSAVSGNTIYFGEGSWLTVV.

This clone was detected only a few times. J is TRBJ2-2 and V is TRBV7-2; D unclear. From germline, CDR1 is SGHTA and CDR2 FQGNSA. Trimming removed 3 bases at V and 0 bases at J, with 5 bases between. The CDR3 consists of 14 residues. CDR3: CASSLSPNTGELFF. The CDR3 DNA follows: TGTGCCAGCAGCTTGAGCCCGAACACCGGGGAGCTGTTTTTT. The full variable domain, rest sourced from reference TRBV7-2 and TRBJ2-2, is GAGVSQSPSNKVTEKGKDVELRCDPISGHTALYWYRQSLGQGLEFLIYFQGNSAPDKSGLPSDRFSAERTGGSVSTLTIQRTQQEDSAVYLCASSLSPNTGELFFGEGSRLTVL.

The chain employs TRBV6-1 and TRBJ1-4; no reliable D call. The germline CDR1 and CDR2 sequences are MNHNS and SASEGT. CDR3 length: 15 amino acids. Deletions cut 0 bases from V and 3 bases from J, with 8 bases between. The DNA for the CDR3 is TGTGCCAGCAGTGAAGCGAGGGTGTCTAATGAAAAACTGTTTTTT. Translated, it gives CASSEARVSNEKLFF.

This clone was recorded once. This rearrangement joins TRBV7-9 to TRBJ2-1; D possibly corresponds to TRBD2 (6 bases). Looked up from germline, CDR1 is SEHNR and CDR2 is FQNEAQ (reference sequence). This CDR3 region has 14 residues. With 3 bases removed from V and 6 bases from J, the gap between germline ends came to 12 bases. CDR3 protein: CASSFSRGPNEQFF. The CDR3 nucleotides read TGTGCCAGCAGCTTCTCGCGGGGCCCCAATGAGCAGTTCTTC.

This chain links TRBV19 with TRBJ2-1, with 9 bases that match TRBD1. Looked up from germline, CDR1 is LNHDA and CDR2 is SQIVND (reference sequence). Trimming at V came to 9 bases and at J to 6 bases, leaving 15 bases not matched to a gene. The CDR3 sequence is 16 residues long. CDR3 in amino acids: CASCPGTGLGGNEQFF. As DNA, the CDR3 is TGTGCCAGCTGCCCCGGGACAGGGCTTGGAGGCAATGAGCAGTTCTTC.

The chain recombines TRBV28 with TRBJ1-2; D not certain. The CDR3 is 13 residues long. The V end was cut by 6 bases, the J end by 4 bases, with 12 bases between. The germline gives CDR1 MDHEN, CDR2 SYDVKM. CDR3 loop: CASRAGAGYGYTF. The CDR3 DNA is TGTGCCAGCAGAGCAGGCGCAGGCTATGGCTACACCTTC.

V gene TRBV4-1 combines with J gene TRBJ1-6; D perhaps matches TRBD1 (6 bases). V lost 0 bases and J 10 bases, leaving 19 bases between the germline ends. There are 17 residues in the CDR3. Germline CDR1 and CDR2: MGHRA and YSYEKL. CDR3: CASSQDRLLQGVSPLHF. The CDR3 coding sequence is TGCGCCAGCAGCCAAGATCGCCTCCTACAGGGAGTATCACCCCTCCACTTT.